The 14 T cell receptor beta chains listed next were all sequenced from one sample in a study of identical twins. Using its own MiXCR run on the 5' RACE reads, TCRdb lists one record per CDR3 protein. The sample lists around 480,000 distinct CDR3 sequences; approximately 15% were seen once. Another study also made use of these data, one on yellow fever vaccine responses in identical twins.

Sequencing used CD4+ T cells sorted from blood. Receptor source: a woman younger than 35 in good health.

This clonotype has a count of ten or more. A read error may account for a junction end that differs from germline. The rearrangement joins TRBV7-9 to TRBJ1-1; no clear D gene. The CDR3 is 13 residues long. Germline V gene data show CDR1 as SEHNR and CDR2 as FQNEAQ (reference sequence). CDR3 amino acids: CASSLEGNTEAFF. Written as DNA, the CDR3 is TGCGCCAGCAGCTTGGAGGGAAACACTGAAGCTTTCTTT.

The V gene is TRBV21-1, the J gene TRBJ2-4; TRBD1 is the table's D call, not checked against the DNA. TRBV21-1 is tagged as a pseudogene. This CDR3 contains 16 residues. The CDR3 sequence is CASSSDRGHIKNIQYF. CDR3 DNA sequence: TGTGCCAGCAGCTCCGACAGGGGGCATATTAAAAACATTCAGTACTTC.

This clonotype appeared a few times. The rearrangement uses TRBV12-3 or TRBV12-4 and TRBJ2-7; D is unresolved. The CDR3 sequence is 14 residues long. The V end lost 3 bases, the J end lost 3 bases, and 12 bases lay between the germline ends. DNA for the CDR3: TGTGCCAGCAGTTTTCACGGTTCCCGCTACGAGCAGTACTTC. This gives the protein CASSFHGSRYEQYF.

A word on this clonotype: One end of the junction is discordant with germline, which a read error may explain. This CDR3 reads CASSYGTSGTLF. The CDR3 DNA follows: TGTGCCAGCAGTTACGGTACTAGCGGGACCCTTTTC. The chain employs TRBV6-2 or TRBV6-3 and TRBJ2-7; 10 bases fit TRBD2. CDR1 is MNHEY and CDR2 is SVGEGT in the germline V gene. This CDR3 comprises 12 residues.

The chain links TRBV7-9 to TRBJ2-2; D gene unclear. CDR3 length: 14 residues. V shed 2 bases and J shed 5 bases, with 9 bases lying between them. Germline V lookup: CDR1 SEHNR, CDR2 FQNEAQ (reference sequence). As DNA, the CDR3 is TGTGCCAGCAGCTTATTCCTAGGTACCGGGGAGCTGTTTTTT. Translation: CASSLFLGTGELFF.

The rearrangement uses TRBV28 and TRBJ2-1; possible D gene TRBD1, 5 bases. The CDR3 is 16 residues long. Germline V gene lookup returns CDR1 MDHEN and CDR2 SYDVKM. V was pared by 5 bases and J by 0 bases, with 14 bases between. CDR3 residues: CASSRSTVGSYNEQFF. DNA for the CDR3: TGTGCCAGCAGTCGTTCGACAGTTGGCTCCTACAATGAGCAGTTCTTC. Full variable domain (outside the CDR3, taken from reference TRBV28 and TRBJ2-1): DVKVTQSSRYLVKRTGEKVFLECVQDMDHENMFWYRQDPGLGLRLIYFSYDVKMKEKGDIPEGYSVSREKKERFSLILESASTNQTSMYLCASSRSTVGSYNEQFFGPGTRLTVL.

In this sample, this clonotype turned up many times. The chain carries TRBV30 and TRBJ2-7; 9 nucleotides line up with TRBD2. V lost 4 bases and J lost 0; bases outside the gene matches: 1. This CDR3 has 13 amino acids. Per the germline V gene, CDR1 is GTSNPN and CDR2 is SVGIG (reference sequence). The CDR3 here is CAWTSGTSYEQYF. As DNA, the CDR3 is TGTGCCTGGACTAGCGGGACCTCCTACGAGCAGTACTTC. The full variable domain, completed using reference TRBV30 and TRBJ2-7, is SQTIHQWPATLVQPVGSPLSLECTVEGTSNPNLYWYRQAAGRGLQLLFYSVGIGQISSEVPQNLSASRPQDRQFILSSKKLLLSDSGFYLCAWTSGTSYEQYFGPGTRLTVT.

This chain joins TRBV20-1 and TRBJ2-5; 9 nucleotides agree with TRBD2. V was pared by 5 bases and J by 4 bases, with 5 bases of the junction left unmatched. The length of the CDR3 is 13 residues. Germline V gene sequence: CDR1 DFQATT, CDR2 SNEGSKA (reference sequence). CDR3 coding DNA: TGCAGTGCTGGGGGACTAGCCCCAGAGACCCAGTACTTC. The encoded protein is CSAGGLAPETQYF.

This chain joins TRBV12-3 or TRBV12-4 and TRBJ2-5; 7 bases align to TRBD2. V lost 5 bases and J lost 5; bases outside the gene matches: 14. CDR3 length: 16 amino acids. CDR3 in DNA: TGTGCCAGCAGTGCCCGGTGGGGGGGGTTGGTGGAGACCCAGTACTTC. It yields the protein CASSARWGGLVETQYF.

With regard to this clonotype: Since the CDR3 does not end with the conserved phenylalanine or tryptophan, this likely comes from a read error. The chain is built from TRBV12-3 or TRBV12-4 and TRBJ2-5; the match to TRBD1 covers 7 bases. This CDR3 has 14 residues. V trimming: 6 bases; J trimming: 5 bases; junction bases outside the gene matches: 9. In DNA, the CDR3 is TGTGCCAGCAGCTGGGACAGTCTGAAGGAGACCCAGTACTCC. Residues: CASSWDSLKETQYS.

This clonotype has a handful of counts. One end of the junction is discordant with germline, which a read error may explain. V and J are TRBV20-1 and TRBJ2-1, with 7 positions matching TRBD2. The CDR3 contains 16 residues. Germline CDR1 and CDR2: DFQATT and SNEGSKA (reference sequence). The CDR3 DNA sequence: TGCAGTGCTGGAGAGATGGAGCGGGGTTCCTACAATGAGCAGTTCTTC. This codes for CSAGEMERGSYNEQFF.

This clonotype was seen only a few times. The chain is built from TRBV29-1 and TRBJ2-3, with a tentative D call TRBD1 (6 bases). The CDR3 is 13 amino acids. Germline V gene sequence: CDR1 SQVTM, CDR2 ANQGSEA. Between the trimmed V and J ends, which lost 3 bases and 1 base, there was a span of 8 bases. In DNA, the CDR3 is TGCAGCGTTGAGTCAGGGGGCACAGATACGCAGTATTTT. Amino acid sequence: CSVESGGTDTQYF.

The chain couples TRBV28 to TRBJ2-3; 9 nucleotides agree with TRBD1. In germline, CDR1 is MDHEN, CDR2 SYDVKM. This CDR3 spans 15 amino acids. The junction had 4 bases not matched to a gene; V was cut back by 4 bases and J by 2 bases. In DNA form, the CDR3 reads TGTGCCAGCAGTTACAGGGGGCGCCCCACAGATACGCAGTATTTT. It codes for CASSYRGRPTDTQYF.

The V gene is TRBV29-1, the J gene TRBJ2-5; D not certain. The V end lost 7 bases, the J end lost 5 bases, and 11 bases lay between the germline ends. CDR1 and CDR2 (germline): SQVTM, ANQGSEA. CDR3 length: 11 amino acids. The CDR3 DNA follows: TGCAGCGCCGCGACCTGGGAGACCCAGTACTTC. The encoded protein is CSAATWETQYF.